This TCR beta chain came from a study of shared clonotypes between healthy human individuals. Study information: A couple of women and a few men aged 18 to 49 made up the donors. Study-wide findings and caveats: Blood was the only sampled material, and tissue repertoires likely differ. The expectation was that sequencing depth would affect clonotype sharing among donors.

Each of the donors was a healthy adult who was HIV-negative and had not had a recent acute infection or vaccination. Of note for this clone: Its antigen is undetermined.

TCRdb's copy holds only in-frame clones and misses some; the assay was immunoSEQ multiplex PCR. The top ten hold around 11% of the sample, which has hundreds of thousands of clones, 70% to 80% seen once. This CDR3 region has 18 residues. The V segment lost 0 bases and the J segment 6 bases; nucleotides outside the gene matches: 17. CDR1 and CDR2 from the germline V gene are SGHNT and YYREEE (reference sequence). The V call is TRBV5-4, the J call TRBJ1-2, with 7 bases fitting TRBD1. The TCR sequence derives from a woman aged 40 to 55 in good health. Some clones in this sample may be carry-over from other donors' samples. The material sequenced was PBMCs. CDR3 nucleotides: TGTGCCAGCAGCTTGGCTGGGGGACAGCGACCCTTAGTTCATGGCTACACCTTC. Translating gives CASSLAGGQRPLVHGYTF.